The rows below give T cell receptor beta chains drawn from one sample of a study of cytomegalovirus exposure and HLA in healthy donors. Data came from immunoSEQ multiplex PCR; TCRdb stores just in-frame clones and leaves some out. The sample holds under 150,000 clones, over 65% seen once. Sequencing was performed on PBMCs. Receptor source: a woman aged 30 to 39 in good health and CMV-seropositive. Each CDR3 is given with its conserved first and last residue. Each record gives: CDR3 length, clone size, D gene, V gene, J gene, CDR3 protein, CDR3 DNA. D genes are given only for firm matches. Some rows have no size entry. The others give once, few or many, or a class for an expanded clone.

>15|.|.|TRBV5-8|TRBJ1-1
CASSPGLGGDTEAFF
TGTGCCAGCAGCCCGGGACTTGGGGGGGACACTGAAGCTTTCTTT
>13|.|.|TRBV18|TRBJ2-3
CASSPTATDTQYF
TGTGCCAGCTCACCGACTGCCACAGATACGCAGTATTTT
>17|.|TRBD1|TRBV27|TRBJ2-5
CASSGDREMGWQETQYF
TGTGCCAGCAGTGGGGACAGGGAAATGGGATGGCAAGAGACCCAGTACTTC
>10|.|.|TRBV29-1|TRBJ2-3
CSVVTDTQYF
TGCAGCGTCGTCACAGATACGCAGTATTTT
>15|.|TRBD1|TRBV7-8|TRBJ1-2
CASSGNRDRSYGYTF
TGTGCCAGCAGCGGCAACCGGGACAGATCCTATGGCTACACCTTC
>18|.|.|TRBV28|TRBJ1-6
CASSFLGQFSSYNSPLHF
TGTGCCAGCAGTTTCCTCGGACAGTTTAGCTCCTATAATTCACCTCTCCACTTT
>14|few|TRBD2|TRBV2|TRBJ2-1
CASSSGGPDNEQFF
TGTGCCAGCAGTAGCGGGGGGCCGGACAATGAGCAGTTCTTC
>15|.|.|TRBV2|TRBJ2-5
CASSELLGGAGTQYF
TGTGCCAGCAGTGAATTGTTGGGCGGAGCGGGGACCCAGTACTTC
>14|.|.|TRBV9|TRBJ2-7
CASSPRTFSGEQYF
TGTGCCAGCAGCCCCCGGACCTTTAGCGGCGAGCAGTACTTC
>17|once|TRBD2|TRBV4-2|TRBJ2-1
CASSQEGWASGNNEQFF
TGTGCCAGCAGCCAAGAAGGTTGGGCTAGCGGGAACAATGAGCAGTTCTTC
>12|once|.|TRBV28|TRBJ1-5
CASRLSNQPQHF
TGTGCCAGCAGACTGAGCAATCAGCCCCAGCATTTT
>14|.|.|TRBV2|TRBJ1-2
CATPTPGLTGGYTF
TGTGCCACCCCAACTCCAGGGTTAACTGGGGGCTACACCTTC
>16|.|TRBD2|TRBV6-6|TRBJ2-4
CASSSWTSGASNIQYF
TGTGCCAGCAGTTCTTGGACTAGCGGGGCCAGTAACATTCAGTACTTC
>16|once|TRBD1|TRBV29-1|TRBJ2-7
CSVEEAGTGLAYEQYF
TGCAGCGTTGAAGAAGCGGGGACAGGGTTGGCCTACGAGCAGTACTTC
>15|.|TRBD1|TRBV5-1|TRBJ2-3
CASSWGTGNTDTQYF
TGCGCCAGCAGCTGGGGGACAGGGAACACAGATACGCAGTATTTT
>16|.|.|TRBV4-3|TRBJ2-1
CASSQDPGGHYNEQFF
TGCGCCAGCAGCCAAGATCCCGGGGGGCACTACAATGAGCAGTTCTTC
>15|.|.|TRBV10-2|TRBJ2-1
CASSERGSSYNEQFF
TGCGCCAGCAGTGAGAGGGGAAGCTCCTACAATGAGCAGTTCTTC
>17|.|TRBD1|TRBV7-2|TRBJ2-1
CASSFTGGLSSYNEQFF
TGTGCCAGCAGCTTCACAGGGGGCCTTAGCTCCTACAATGAGCAGTTCTTC
>14|.|.|TRBV30|TRBJ2-7
CAWSVSGQAYEQYF
TGTGCCTGGAGTGTTTCGGGACAAGCCTACGAGCAGTACTTC
>14|.|.|TRBV2|TRBJ2-6
CASMSVRGANVLTF
TGTGCCAGCATGAGCGTCCGTGGGGCCAACGTCCTGACTTTC
>15|.|TRBD2|TRBV7-9|TRBJ2-1
CASSSTSGGYNEQFF
TGTGCCAGCAGTTCGACTAGCGGGGGCTACAATGAGCAGTTCTTC
>13|.|.|TRBV5-6|TRBJ2-7
CASSQHQGKAQYF
TGTGCCAGCAGCCAACACCAGGGCAAGGCGCAGTACTTC
>14|few|TRBD1|TRBV9|TRBJ2-5
CASSVGTGQETQYF
TGTGCCAGCAGCGTAGGGACAGGCCAAGAGACCCAGTACTTC
>15|.|.|TRBV6-6|TRBJ2-3
CASSRTPGPWDTQYF
TGTGCCAGCAGTCGAACCCCCGGTCCGTGGGATACGCAGTATTTT
>16|.|.|TRBV29-1|TRBJ2-1
CSAEKAGPITYNEQFF
TGCAGCGCCGAAAAGGCGGGACCCATTACATACAATGAGCAGTTCTTC
>13|.|TRBD2|TRBV4-2|TRBJ2-7
CASSQDRGVEQYF
TGTGCCAGCAGCCAAGATCGGGGGGTCGAGCAGTACTTC
>18|.|TRBD1|TRBV19|TRBJ1-6
CASSIDFRDRTPNSPLHF
TGTGCCAGTAGTATAGATTTCCGGGACAGGACGCCAAATTCACCCCTCCACTTT
>16|.|TRBD1|TRBV30|TRBJ1-6
CAWSVPEGARNSPLHF
TGTGCCTGGAGTGTACCCGAGGGGGCGAGGAATTCACCCCTCCACTTT
>14|.|TRBD1|TRBV7-9|TRBJ2-2
CAKTGTASPGELFF
TGTGCCAAAACCGGGACAGCGTCCCCCGGGGAGCTGTTTTTT
>15|.|.|TRBV7-6|TRBJ2-6
CASSLMAAGANVLTF
TGTGCCAGCAGCTTAATGGCAGCTGGGGCCAACGTCCTGACTTTC
>17|few|TRBD2|TRBV5-1|TRBJ2-3
CASSWKTYEAGADTQYF
TGCGCCAGCAGCTGGAAAACCTATGAAGCGGGGGCAGATACGCAGTATTTT
>17|.|TRBD2|TRBV7-9|TRBJ2-1
CASSRPLAASSYNEQFF
TGTGCCAGCAGCCGCCCCCTAGCGGCTAGCTCCTACAATGAGCAGTTCTTC
>17|once|TRBD2|TRBV5-1|TRBJ2-5
CASSWGALAGAQETQYF
TGCGCCAGCAGCTGGGGGGCACTAGCGGGGGCTCAAGAGACCCAGTACTTC
>12|.|TRBD1|TRBV28|TRBJ2-7
CASNRGRYEQYF
TGTGCCAGCAACAGGGGCAGGTACGAGCAGTACTTC
>15|.|TRBD1|TRBV28|TRBJ2-7
CASSLFTGGRHEQYF
TGTGCCAGCAGTTTATTCACAGGGGGCCGCCACGAGCAGTACTTC
>14|.|.|TRBV28|TRBJ1-2
CASSLPGLGEGYTF
TGTGCCAGCAGTTTACCCGGACTAGGAGAAGGCTACACCTTC
>15|.|TRBD1|TRBV5-1|TRBJ1-4
CASSLGDRDREKLFF
TGCGCCAGCAGCTTAGGTGACAGGGATCGTGAAAAACTGTTTTTT
>13|.|.|TRBV29-1|TRBJ2-7
CSVVGGGSYEQYF
TGCAGCGTTGTTGGGGGCGGATCCTACGAGCAGTACTTC
>15|once|.|TRBV19|TRBJ2-5
CASSPAVQGGETQYF
TGTGCCAGTAGCCCCGCGGTACAGGGTGGGGAGACCCAGTACTTC
>15|few|.|TRBV7-9|TRBJ1-4
CASSLPEGHGEKLFF
TGTGCCAGCAGCTTACCGGAGGGGCACGGTGAAAAACTGTTTTTT
>18|few|.|TRBV27|TRBJ2-3
CASSEESASPWGVDTQYF
TGTGCCAGCAGTGAGGAAAGCGCTAGCCCGTGGGGAGTAGATACGCAGTATTTT
>15|.|TRBD1|TRBV4-1|TRBJ1-4
CASSHPGTGDEKLFF
TGCGCCAGCAGCCATCCCGGGACAGGGGATGAAAAACTGTTTTTT
>11|.|TRBD1|TRBV2|TRBJ2-7
CASSSDRGRLF
TGTGCCAGCAGTTCAGACAGGGGCAGACTTTTC
>16|few|TRBD2|TRBV9|TRBJ2-1
CASSALAGGPLNEQFF
TGTGCCAGCAGCGCGTTGGCGGGGGGGCCCTTAAATGAGCAGTTCTTC